A single sample is the source of the 12 T cell receptor beta chains below, sequenced in a study of lymphopenia after photon versus proton radiotherapy (dated by TCRdb to about 2019). Receptor amplification or capture employed the immunoSEQ multiplex PCR assay. What TCRdb holds here is the immuneACCESS table cut down to in-frame rearrangements. Part of the clones is not present; checked against another copy, under half of the missing clones reflect an unresolved V gene, and the others are unexplained. For this sample there are approximately 150,000 clones; roughly nine tenths appear just once. Around 5.1% of the sample lies in the top ten. The sample was peripheral blood, taken from a patient treated with photon-based radiotherapy. The source is a man between 45 and 60 years old with gastric cancer.

The chain employs TRBV28 and TRBJ1-1; 7 bases align to TRBD1. Germline loops: CDR1 MDHEN, CDR2 SYDVKM. The CDR3 totals 14 residues. The V and J ends lost 7 bases and 5 bases, in that order; junction bases with no gene match: 10. The CDR3, as DNA: TGTGCCAGCAACGCAGGGGGAGTAGGGACTGAAGCTTTCTTT. This sequence encodes CASNAGGVGTEAFF. The full variable domain, rest sourced from reference TRBV28 and TRBJ1-1, is DVKVTQSSRYLVKRTGEKVFLECVQDMDHENMFWYRQDPGLGLRLIYFSYDVKMKEKGDIPEGYSVSREKKERFSLILESASTNQTSMYLCASNAGGVGTEAFFGQGTRLTVV.

The J gene is TRBJ2-6, the V gene TRBV27; D ambiguous. Germline CDR1 reads MNHEY; CDR2 reads SMNVEV (reference sequence). The length of the CDR3 is 14 residues. Deletions cut 0 bases from V and 2 bases from J, with 2 bases between. As DNA, the CDR3 is TGTGCCAGCAGTTTATCCCCTGGGGCCAACGTCCTGACTTTC. Protein product: CASSLSPGANVLTF.

The chain has TRBV30 and TRBJ2-1; D is possibly TRBD2 (6 bases). The CDR3 has 15 residues. The germline CDR1 and CDR2 sequences are GTSNPN and SVGIG (reference sequence). V dropped 4 bases and J dropped 6 bases, with 19 bases sitting between them. The CDR3 nucleotides read TGTGCCTGGATACCCCCGACTAGGAATGGCAATGAGCAGTTCTTC. Amino acid sequence: CAWIPPTRNGNEQFF.

V and J are TRBV5-1 and TRBJ1-3; D remains ambiguous. The CDR3 sequence is 16 residues long. Germline V lookup: CDR1 SGHRS, CDR2 YFSETQ. V was cut by 0 bases and J by 0 bases, with 10 bases left in between. The CDR3, as DNA: TGCGCCAGCAGCTTGGATAGACCAGTCTCTGGAAACACCATATATTTT. Protein: CASSLDRPVSGNTIYF.

V and J are TRBV6-5 and TRBJ1-1; 9 nucleotides align to TRBD1. The germline gives CDR1 MNHEY, CDR2 SVGAGI. V was pared by 2 bases and J by 0 bases, with 1 base of the junction left unmatched. This CDR3 has 15 residues. The DNA of the CDR3 is TGTGCCAGCAGTTACGGGACAGGGTTGAACACTGAAGCTTTCTTT. Protein sequence: CASSYGTGLNTEAFF.

V and J are TRBV6-5 and TRBJ2-2; no firm D call. With 8 bases removed from V and 0 bases from J, the gap between germline ends came to 10 bases. The CDR3 loop spans 14 amino acids. CDR1 MNHEY and CDR2 SVGAGI come from the germline V gene. CDR3 region: CASRYPANTGELFF. CDR3 in DNA: TGTGCCAGCCGGTACCCAGCGAACACCGGGGAGCTGTTTTTT.

The rearrangement links TRBV5-6 to TRBJ2-7; 14 nucleotides match TRBD2. This CDR3 has 19 residues. The V gene end was trimmed by 3 bases and the J gene end by 3 bases; junction bases not matched to a gene: 14. CDR1 and CDR2 (germline): SGHDT, YYEEEE. The chain's CDR3 is CASSWGTSGRGRLVYEQYF. The CDR3 DNA reads TGTGCCAGCAGCTGGGGGACTAGCGGGAGAGGAAGGCTAGTCTACGAGCAGTACTTC.

CDR3 DNA: TGTGCCTGGAGGGACAGGGACTATGGCTACACCTTC. Amino acid sequence: CAWRDRDYGYTF. The chain employs TRBV30 and TRBJ1-2; 8 bases match TRBD1. The CDR3 runs 12 residues. The germline gives CDR1 GTSNPN, CDR2 SVGIG (reference sequence). The V segment lost 3 bases and the J segment 3 bases; nucleotides outside the gene matches: 0.

The chain uses TRBV4-2 and TRBJ2-1; TRBD2 matches 10 bases. Germline V gene lookup returns CDR1 LGHNA and CDR2 YNFKEQ. Losses at the gene ends were 0 bases for V and 8 bases for J; bases not matched to a gene: 7. The CDR3 is made up of 16 amino acids. The DNA for the CDR3 is TGTGCCAGCAGCCAAGAAGGACTAGCGGTTACTGATGAGCAGTTCTTC. As protein: CASSQEGLAVTDEQFF.

CDR3 sequence reads: CASSPGQVANYGYTF. The CDR3, as DNA: TGTGCCAGCAGCCCCGGACAGGTCGCGAACTATGGCTACACCTTC. The chain is built from TRBV28 and TRBJ1-2; the match to TRBD1 covers 7 bases. The germline gives CDR1 MDHEN, CDR2 SYDVKM. Losses at the gene ends were 6 bases for V and 2 bases for J; bases not matched to a gene: 9. The CDR3 consists of 15 residues.

J is TRBJ2-3 and V is TRBV19; tentatively, D is TRBD2 (7 bases). The CDR3 is made up of 16 amino acids. The ends were cut back, 5 bases at V and 2 bases at J, with 17 bases in the middle. Germline V gives CDR1 LNHDA, CDR2 SQIVND (reference sequence). The CDR3 loop reads CASSPRGASITDTQYF. As DNA, the CDR3 is TGTGCCAGTAGTCCCCGGGGGGCATCCATCACAGATACGCAGTATTTT.

This chain uses TRBV2 with TRBJ2-7; possible D gene TRBD2, 5 bases. Germline CDR1 SNHLY, CDR2 FYNNEI. The CDR3 extends over 15 amino acids. Trimming shortened V by 6 bases and J by 3 bases, and 18 bases separated the two germline ends. CDR3 protein: CASRVPTDGLYEQYF. The CDR3 nucleotides are TGTGCCAGCAGGGTACCGACGGATGGACTCTACGAGCAGTACTTC.